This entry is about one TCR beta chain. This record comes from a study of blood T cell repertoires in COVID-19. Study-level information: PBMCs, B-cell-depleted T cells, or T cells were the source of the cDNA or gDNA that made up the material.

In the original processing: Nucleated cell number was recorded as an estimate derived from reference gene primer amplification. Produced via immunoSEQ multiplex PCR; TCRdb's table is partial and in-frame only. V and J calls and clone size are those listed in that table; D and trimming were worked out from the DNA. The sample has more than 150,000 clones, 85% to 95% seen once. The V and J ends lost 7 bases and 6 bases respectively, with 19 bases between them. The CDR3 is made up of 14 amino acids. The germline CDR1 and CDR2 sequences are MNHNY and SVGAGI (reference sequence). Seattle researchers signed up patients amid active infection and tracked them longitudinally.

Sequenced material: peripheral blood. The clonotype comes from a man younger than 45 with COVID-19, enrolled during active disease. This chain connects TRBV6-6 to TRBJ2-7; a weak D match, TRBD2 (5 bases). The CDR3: CASTPGISAGEQYF. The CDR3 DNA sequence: TGTGCCAGCACCCCCGGGATCTCGGCGGGCGAGCAGTACTTC.